These T cell receptor beta chains were read from a single sample in a study of blood T cell repertoires in COVID-19. Clones were read by immunoSEQ multiplex PCR, and TCRdb kept only the in-frame ones, dropping some. Seen here are hundreds of thousands of clones, approximately 85% observed once, and the top ten hold over 2%. Sequencing was done on a sample of PBMCs or T cells enriched from blood (not recorded which). These receptors were taken from a man aged 25-40 years who had recovered from COVID-19. CDR3s include the opening cysteine and the closing phenylalanine or tryptophan.

v_gene	CDR3aa
TRBV5-1	CASRYYVRGGVINEQFF
TRBV6-5	CASSYGAGVNEKLFF
TRBV7-9	CASSRGQASYGYTF
TRBV19	CASSIVGTAGYTF
TRBV6-2/TRBV6-3	CASSYRRTLATNEKLFF
TRBV24-1	CATSDPGLAGGPSYNEQFF
TRBV11-2	CASSHNPGMNTEAFF
TRBV6-2/TRBV6-3	CASSPDRTYSNQPQHF
TRBV15	CATSVDTVRNTEAFF
TRBV6-5	CASSRLTGGNTEAFF
TRBV9	CASSVDRELIF
TRBV5-1	CASSIGQSDNYGYTF
TRBV5-4	CASSLALGQGSYGYTF
TRBV19	CASSGTGDGGYTF
TRBV11-3	CASSVTGYEQYF
TRBV15	CATSSGDPGNTIYF
TRBV5-1	CASSLVADQETQYF
TRBV7-9	CASSRTDRPGPQETQYF
TRBV7-2	CASGGRYQPQHF
TRBV27	CASSEDHRGRQPQHF
TRBV4-1	CASSLRGETQYF
TRBV7-3	CASSLKGAAGGGEQFF
TRBV6-5	CATTGTTYNSPLHF
TRBV5-5	CASSYTSQGEQYF
TRBV19	CASRGMRGLYTEAFF
TRBV7-3	CASSLFRRGRRYAVF
TRBV6-1	CASSERRKNEKLFF
TRBV11-2	CASSFHIGLDTEAFF
TRBV24-1	CATSDGGSTNEKLFF
TRBV5-1	CASSLGQKETYEQYF
TRBV11-2	CASSFDRSYGYTF
TRBV19	CASLRGEIAGGKLFF
TRBV9	CASSGRTGTFYGYTF
TRBV4-2	CASSHLSGGTSYEQYF
TRBV2	CASRGGSTGELFF
TRBV15	CATSRDRGLKEQYF
TRBV7-9	CASSLTGGLSYEQYF
TRBV6-1	CASSERGDNSPLHF
TRBV4-2	CASSQDLPAVYGYTF
TRBV11-2	CASSLDQGVAGTEQYF
TRBV19	CASKRTGLMNTEAFF
TRBV27	CASSQARTNYGYTF
TRBV5-1	CASSLFDSPNEQFF
TRBV5-1	CASSPSDRGSRYNEQFF
TRBV15	CATSRESRNEQYF
TRBV24-1	CATSDSGYTDTQYF
TRBV27	CASSFNPSDLNEQFF
TRBV14	CASSQFGESYEQYF
TRBV29-1	CSVESGSSSYEQYF
TRBV27	CASSPPSGQIYEQYF
TRBV11-1	CASSLAQGRVSFF
TRBV11-2	CASSWTDYEQYF
TRBV10-3	CAISEGHSSGNTIYF
TRBV7-2	CASSPNYRGPNTEAFF
TRBV11-2	CASSQGLAGPNTGELFF
TRBV6-6	CASSQTGGITYNSPLHF
TRBV4-2	CASSSRRVSGGYSSTDTQYF
TRBV2	CASKIQGGTQYF
TRBV2	CASRRTGVGYGYTF
TRBV7-6	CASSHLRGGSNTGELFF